Listed here are 23 T cell receptor beta chains from one sample, sequenced in a study of low-dose radiotherapy and immunotherapy resistance in tumors (dated by TCRdb to between 2020 and 2023). What the time point label conveys for this sample: before trial treatment. The instrument given in TCRdb is Illumina HiSeq 2500. Superscript III and a set of TRAV- and TRBV-specific primers were used to synthesize first-strand cDNA, so that both TCRalpha and TCRbeta chains were covered. TCRs were amplified with Phusion for 20 to 25 PCR cycles, with a constant-region primer paired with the adapter attached to the V primers. TCRdb reprocessed the public reads (quality trimming at Q25 with fastp, clone calling with MiXCR) and kept in-frame beta chains. Identical CDR3 protein sequences are pooled into one entry, listed with their most common genes and DNA. Across this sample there are 55,000 to 80,000 distinct CDR3 sequences, with around 27% seen only once. Jointly, the top ten make up 6.6% of the sample.

The sample consisted of PBMCs, taken before treatment. Receptor source: a male donor with rectosigmoid adenocarcinoma.

At least ten counts were recorded for this clonotype. V and J are TRBV7-2 and TRBJ1-3, with a weak D call TRBD1 (5 bases). The CDR3 length is 15 residues. V gave up 4 bases and J gave up 3 bases, with 13 bases separating them. CDR1 is SGHTA, CDR2 FQGNSA, per germline. DNA for the CDR3: TGTGCCAGCAGCTCCACGGGGGGATTTGGAAACACCATATATTTT. Encoded protein: CASSSTGGFGNTIYF.

The rearrangement links TRBV27 to TRBJ2-5; D is perhaps TRBD2 (6 bases). V lost 5 bases and J 10 bases, leaving 14 bases between the germline ends. This CDR3 is built from 12 residues. Looked up from germline, CDR1 is MNHEY and CDR2 is SMNVEV (reference sequence). The CDR3 reads CASSPIGGDQYF. The CDR3 bases are TGTGCCAGCAGTCCGATCGGCGGGGACCAGTACTTC.

This clonotype was counted many times. The J gene is TRBJ2-5, the V gene TRBV4-1, with no clear D. V gave up 1 base and J gave up 4 bases, with 7 bases separating them. The CDR3 consists of 13 residues. The germline V gene encodes CDR1 MGHRA and CDR2 YSYEKL. CDR3 protein: CASSQVIGETQYF. In DNA form, the CDR3 reads TGCGCCAGCAGCCAAGTGATTGGAGAGACCCAGTACTTC.

This clonotype came up many times. This chain uses TRBV13 with TRBJ1-6; the D is unclear. The V end lost 8 bases, the J end lost 6 bases, and 8 bases lay between the germline ends. CDR1 is PRHDT and CDR2 is FYEKMQ in the germline V gene (reference sequence). The CDR3 sequence is 12 residues long. The CDR3 nucleotides read TGTGCCAGCGGATCCATTAATTCACCCCTCCACTTT. Translation: CASGSINSPLHF.

This clonotype was detected many times. This rearrangement joins TRBV6-1 to TRBJ2-2; 7 nucleotides align to TRBD1. Germline assignment: CDR1 MNHNS and CDR2 SASEGT. The CDR3 length is 15 residues. Trimming removed 5 bases from V and 1 base from J; junction bases left unmatched: 4. Here the CDR3 reads CASSHRTGNTGELFF. The CDR3 region has the DNA TGTGCCAGCAGTCACAGGACAGGGAACACCGGGGAGCTGTTTTTT.

This clonotype turned up a few times. The chain links TRBV18 to TRBJ2-1, with 8 bases fitting TRBD1. The CDR3 covers 15 residues. Germline trimming cut 7 bases from V and 2 bases from J; bases unmatched to any gene: 7. Germline V gene sequence: CDR1 KGHSH, CDR2 LQKENI. CDR3 coding DNA: TGTGCCAGCTACCGAACAGGGGGTCCCTACAATGAGCAGTTCTTC. Translated: CASYRTGGPYNEQFF.

This clonotype was picked up many times. This sequence joins TRBV28 and TRBJ2-7; the D gene is possibly TRBD2 (6 bases). V lost 10 bases, J lost 7 bases, and 20 bases lay in between. Germline V gives CDR1 MDHEN, CDR2 SYDVKM. CDR3 length equals 13 residues. The CDR3 protein is CATSSSGTWEQYF. CDR3 bases: TGTGCCACATCGTCCTCAGGGACTTGGGAGCAGTACTTC.

This clonotype was seen ten or more times. The chain carries TRBV12-3 or TRBV12-4 and TRBJ1-5; D is ambiguous. The CDR3 spans 12 residues. Trimming shortened V by 5 bases and J by 9 bases, and 11 bases separated the two germline ends. CDR3: CASSIDFWPQHF. Written as DNA, the CDR3 is TGTGCCAGCAGTATCGATTTCTGGCCCCAGCATTTT.

The table lists this clonotype with many counts. This chain uses TRBV4-3 with TRBJ2-3; 8 bases are shared with TRBD1. Unmatched junction bases numbered 8, after V lost 1 base and J lost 5 bases. This CDR3 is built from 16 residues. CDR1 is LGHNA, CDR2 YSLEER, per germline. In DNA form, the CDR3 reads TGCGCCAGCAGCCAAGGGGTAAACAGGGGGATAGATACGCAGTATTTT. It specifies CASSQGVNRGIDTQYF.

This clonotype was seen many times. The chain joins TRBV11-2 to TRBJ2-3; 7 positions agree with TRBD1. The CDR3 has 13 residues. Germline CDR1 reads SGHAT; CDR2 reads FQNNGV. The trim removed 3 bases at V and 14 bases at J, leaving 11 bases unmatched. Here the CDR3 DNA reads TGTGCCAGCAGCTTGGAACGACAGGGAATCCTGTATTTT. Protein sequence: CASSLERQGILYF.

This clonotype was seen many times. The V gene is TRBV13, the J gene TRBJ2-1; 8 nucleotides match TRBD1. The J segment lost 5 bases and the V segment lost 0 bases, leaving 15 bases of the junction unmatched. The CDR3 extends over 19 amino acids. The germline gives CDR1 PRHDT, CDR2 FYEKMQ (reference sequence). CDR3 bases: TGTGCCAGCAGCTTAGGGCAGGACAGGGTTGTTTCTGGAGACAATGAGCAGTTCTTC. Amino acid sequence: CASSLGQDRVVSGDNEQFF.

Concerning this clonotype: This likely reflects a read error, since a far larger clone is one base away. The chain couples TRBV7-2 to TRBJ2-7; maybe TRBD2 (5 bases). The CDR3 has 14 residues. The germline V gene encodes CDR1 SGHTA and CDR2 FQGNSA. The CDR3 DNA reads TGTGCCAGCAGCCGCGAGGGCGTGACCTACGAGCAGTGCTTC. It encodes CASSREGVTYEQCF.

This clonotype was detected ten times or more. V gene TRBV20-1 combines with J gene TRBJ2-3; a weak D match, TRBD2 (6 bases). This CDR3 is built from 15 residues. V lost 2 bases and J 0 bases, leaving 12 bases between the germline ends. CDR1 and CDR2 from the germline V gene are DFQATT and SNEGSKA (reference sequence). CDR3 region: CSARYRRGSTDTQYF. The CDR3 DNA reads TGCAGTGCTAGATATCGGCGGGGAAGCACAGATACGCAGTATTTT.

The chain links TRBV5-4 to TRBJ1-3; TRBD1 agrees at 9 bases. Losses at the gene ends were 4 bases for V and 7 bases for J; bases not matched to a gene: 9. The CDR3 has 15 amino acids. Germline values: CDR1 SGHNT, CDR2 YYREEE (reference sequence). The CDR3 nucleotides are TGTGCCAGCAGCACACCCGGGACAGGGAGGAACACCATATATTTT. Translation gives CASSTPGTGRNTIYF.

The table lists this clonotype with many counts. J is TRBJ2-5 and V is TRBV7-9; tentative D call: TRBD1 (6 bases). The CDR3 totals 16 residues. Between the trimmed V and J ends, which lost 2 bases and 1 base, there was a span of 14 bases. Per the germline V gene, CDR1 is SEHNR and CDR2 is FQNEAQ (reference sequence). Here the CDR3 reads CASSLLRSRGQETQYF. CDR3 in DNA: TGTGCCAGCAGCTTATTAAGGTCCAGGGGCCAAGAGACCCAGTACTTC.

This clonotype was observed many times. The chain combines TRBV2 with TRBJ2-7; D call uncertain. This CDR3 contains 14 residues. The germline V and J ends were trimmed by 3 bases and 2 bases, with 11 bases remaining between them. Germline loops: CDR1 SNHLY, CDR2 FYNNEI. Here the CDR3 reads CASSEKGLTYEQYF. The CDR3 DNA reads as TGTGCCAGCAGTGAGAAAGGGCTTACCTACGAGCAGTACTTC.

Note on this clonotype: This is likely an artifact of a read error, given a far larger clone one base away. V gene TRBV28 combines with J gene TRBJ2-7; D perhaps matches TRBD2 (5 bases). Between the trimmed V and J ends, which lost 3 bases and 7 bases, there was a span of 16 bases. The CDR3 contains 14 residues. From germline, CDR1 is MDHEN and CDR2 SYDVKM. CDR3 in amino acids: CASSFPTRSNEQYF. The CDR3 DNA reads TGTGCCAGCAGTTTCCCAACTAGATCTAATGAGCAGTACTTC. The variable domain in full, completed from reference TRBV28 and TRBJ2-7, reads DVKVTQSSRYLVKRTGEKVFLECVQDMDHENMFWYRQDPGLGLRLIYFSYDVKMKEKGDIPEGYSVSREKKERFSLILESASTNQTSMYLCASSFPTRSNEQYFGPGTRLTVT.

On this clonotype: The junction and the germline gene differ at one end; a read error may be behind it. The V call is TRBV7-6, the J call TRBJ2-2; TRBD1 is a possible D gene (5 bases). Germline lookup yields CDR1 SGHVS and CDR2 FNYEAQ. This CDR3 region has 16 residues. The CDR3 is CANSLINPGQTGELFF. The DNA for the CDR3 is TGTGCCAACAGCTTAATTAACCCAGGACAAACCGGGGAGCTGTTTTTT.

This chain links TRBV28 with TRBJ2-7, with D perhaps given as TRBD1 or TRBD2 (5 bases each). V was clipped by 7 bases and J by 4 bases, with 14 bases between them. This CDR3 is built from 13 residues. Germline CDR1 MDHEN, CDR2 SYDVKM. The CDR3 is CASIGGPPYEQYF. CDR3 DNA: TGTGCCAGCATTGGGGGACCTCCATACGAGCAGTACTTC.

V usage is TRBV28 and J usage is TRBJ2-7; 9 bases match TRBD1. The germline V gene encodes CDR1 MDHEN and CDR2 SYDVKM. The CDR3 has 15 residues. After removal of 5 bases from V and 4 bases from J, the junction contained 9 bases not matched to a gene. For the CDR3, the DNA is TGTGCCAGCAGTAACCGGGACAGGGCCCGTTACGAGCAGTACTTC. It yields the protein CASSNRDRARYEQYF.

This clonotype was recorded at least ten times. This chain connects TRBV29-1 to TRBJ2-7, with 8 nucleotides matching TRBD2. V dropped 7 bases and J dropped 6; count of bases not matched to a gene: 5. The length of the CDR3 is 11 residues. Germline CDR1 and CDR2: SQVTM and ANQGSEA. Written as DNA, the CDR3 is TGCAGCGCCGGGACTAGTTCCGAGCAGTACTTC. This gives the protein CSAGTSSEQYF.

In this sample, this clonotype is medium-sized. The V call is TRBV4-3, the J call TRBJ2-3, with TRBD2 matching 11 bases. Germline loops: CDR1 LGHNA, CDR2 YSLEER. After removal of 0 bases from V and 1 base from J, the junction contained 0 bases not matched to a gene. This CDR3 spans 16 amino acids. This CDR3 is CASSQELAGGTDTQYF. The CDR3 DNA follows: TGCGCCAGCAGCCAAGAACTAGCGGGGGGCACAGATACGCAGTATTTT.

This clonotype was detected many times. The chain combines TRBV20-1 with TRBJ2-6, with D perhaps TRBD1 or TRBD2 (5 bases each). The CDR3 contains 14 residues. Germline assignment: CDR1 DFQATT and CDR2 SNEGSKA (reference sequence). V was shortened by 4 bases and J by 2 bases, with 9 bases between the two germline ends. CDR3 coding DNA: TGCAGTGCTACCCAGGGAGCTGGGGCCAACGTCCTGACTTTC. It encodes CSATQGAGANVLTF.